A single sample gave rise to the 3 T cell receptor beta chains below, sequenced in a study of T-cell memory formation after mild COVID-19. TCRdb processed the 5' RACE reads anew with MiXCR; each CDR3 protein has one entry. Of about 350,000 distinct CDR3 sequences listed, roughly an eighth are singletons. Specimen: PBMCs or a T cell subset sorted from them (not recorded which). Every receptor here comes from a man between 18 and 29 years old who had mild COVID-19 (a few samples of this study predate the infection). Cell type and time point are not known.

The CDR3 is CASSPFLGGQETQYF. CDR3 nucleotides: TGTGCCAGCAGTCCCTTTCTCGGGGGGCAAGAGACCCAGTACTTC. This rearrangement joins TRBV12-3 or TRBV12-4 to TRBJ2-5, with 7 bases identical to TRBD2. The CDR3 contains 15 residues. The trim removed 5 bases at V and 2 bases at J, leaving 8 bases unmatched.

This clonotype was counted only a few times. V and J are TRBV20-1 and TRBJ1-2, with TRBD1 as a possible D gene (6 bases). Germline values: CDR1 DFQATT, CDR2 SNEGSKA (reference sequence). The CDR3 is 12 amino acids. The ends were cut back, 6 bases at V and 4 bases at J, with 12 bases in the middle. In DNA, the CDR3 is TGCAGTGCCCCGGACAGCTTCTATGGCTACACCTTC. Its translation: CSAPDSFYGYTF.

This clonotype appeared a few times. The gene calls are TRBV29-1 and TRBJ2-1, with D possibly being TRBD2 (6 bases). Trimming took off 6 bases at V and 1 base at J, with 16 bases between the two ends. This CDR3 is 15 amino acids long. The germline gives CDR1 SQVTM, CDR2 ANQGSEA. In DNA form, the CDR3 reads TGCAGCGTCGTGAGACAAGGAGGGTCCTACAATGAGCAGTTCTTC. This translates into CSVVRQGGSYNEQFF.